This TCR beta chain was recorded in a study of cytomegalovirus exposure and HLA in healthy donors. As for the study in general: Clustering assigned approximately 79% of the approximately 400 genotyped donors to the Caucasian-associated ancestry cluster. Findings of the study overall: HLA alleles showed associations with roughly 17,000 TCR beta sequences in a later analysis, at a 0.05 false discovery rate. A later analysis showed that HLA-associated TCR beta chains had undergone more clonal expansion than equally common others. Sequence variants that were highly shared formed a cluster that was likely a sequencing artifact.

The PCR employed 60 Vbeta primers together with 13 Jbeta primers. Generated by immunoSEQ multiplex PCR, the TCRdb table keeps only in-frame clones and is missing some. The repertoire holds about 160,000 clones, with around 76% as singletons. Concerning this clone itself: The antigen is unknown.

The CDR3 is 16 residues long. The trim removed 2 bases at V and 8 bases at J, leaving 10 bases unmatched. The germline gives CDR1 SGHVS, CDR2 FQNEAQ. The J gene is TRBJ1-4, the V gene TRBV7-8, with 8 bases identical to TRBD1. The TCR comes from a female donor in good health and CMV-seronegative. The sequenced material came from PBMCs. CDR3 DNA sequence: TGTGCCAGCAGCTTACCTGCAGGGGGCGTTCGGGAAAAACTGTTTTTT. This translates into CASSLPAGGVREKLFF.